This T cell receptor (beta chain) is from a study of cytomegalovirus exposure and HLA in healthy donors. The method was immunoSEQ multiplex PCR; TCRdb's version includes in-frame clones alone and lacks a portion of them. The sample consists of roughly 220,000 clones, approximately 88% of them appearing once. The CDR3 consists of 13 residues. Germline CDR1 and CDR2: SNHLY and FYNNEI. The V end was cut by 7 bases, the J end by 1 base, with 10 bases between. Study outcomes and limitations: Across donors, most TCRs were seen rarely, yet some public ones were widespread. First-cohort TCR clusters tended to co-occur in the roughly 130 validation repertoires, a later analysis found.

This clone was counted once. Its antigen is currently unknown. This sequence originates from a woman in her thirties in good health and CMV-seropositive. Sequenced material: PBMCs. The chain recombines TRBV2 with TRBJ1-1, with D tentatively TRBD1 (5 bases). This chain's CDR3 is CASMRQPNTEAFF. For the CDR3, the DNA is TGTGCCAGCATGAGACAGCCGAACACTGAAGCTTTCTTT.